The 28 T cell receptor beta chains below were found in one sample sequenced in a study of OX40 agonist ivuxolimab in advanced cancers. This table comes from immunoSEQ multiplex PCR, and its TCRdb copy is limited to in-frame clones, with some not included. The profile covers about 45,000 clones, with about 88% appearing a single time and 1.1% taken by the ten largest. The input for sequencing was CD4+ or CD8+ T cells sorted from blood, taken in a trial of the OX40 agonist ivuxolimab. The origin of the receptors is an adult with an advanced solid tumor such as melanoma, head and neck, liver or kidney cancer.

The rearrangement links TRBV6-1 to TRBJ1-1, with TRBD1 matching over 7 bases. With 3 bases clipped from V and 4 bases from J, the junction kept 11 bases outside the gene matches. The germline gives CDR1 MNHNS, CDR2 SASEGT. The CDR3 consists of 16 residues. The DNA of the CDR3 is TGTGCCAGCAGTGACGGGCAGGGAGGGGGCGCCACTGAAGCTTTCTTT. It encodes CASSDGQGGGATEAFF.

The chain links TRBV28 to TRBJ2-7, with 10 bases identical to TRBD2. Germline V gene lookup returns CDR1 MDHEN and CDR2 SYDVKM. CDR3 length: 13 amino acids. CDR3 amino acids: CAASSGSSNEQYF. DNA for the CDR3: TGTGCAGCTTCTAGCGGGAGTTCTAACGAGCAGTACTTC.

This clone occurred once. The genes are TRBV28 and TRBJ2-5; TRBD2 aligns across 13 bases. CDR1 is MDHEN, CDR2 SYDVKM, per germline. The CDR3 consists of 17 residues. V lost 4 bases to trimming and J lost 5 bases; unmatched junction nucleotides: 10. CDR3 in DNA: TGTGCCAGCAGTTCATGGACTAGCGGGAGAGGGGGGGAGACCCAGTACTTC. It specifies CASSSWTSGRGGETQYF.

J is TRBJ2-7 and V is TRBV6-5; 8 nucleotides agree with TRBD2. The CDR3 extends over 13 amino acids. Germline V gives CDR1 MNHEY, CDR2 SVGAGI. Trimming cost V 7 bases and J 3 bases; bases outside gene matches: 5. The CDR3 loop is CASTRTSGYEQYF. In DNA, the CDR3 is TGTGCCAGCACCCGAACTAGCGGCTACGAGCAGTACTTC.

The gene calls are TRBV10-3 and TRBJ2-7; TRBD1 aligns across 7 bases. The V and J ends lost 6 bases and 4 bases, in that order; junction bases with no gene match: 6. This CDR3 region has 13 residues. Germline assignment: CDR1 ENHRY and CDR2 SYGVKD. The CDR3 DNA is TGTGCCATCAGCTCCGGGACAGTGTACGAGCAGTACTTC. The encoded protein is CAISSGTVYEQYF.

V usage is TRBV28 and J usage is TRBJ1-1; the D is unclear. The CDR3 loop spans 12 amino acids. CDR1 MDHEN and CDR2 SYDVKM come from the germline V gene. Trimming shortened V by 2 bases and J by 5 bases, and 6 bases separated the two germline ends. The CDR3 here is CASSLPGTEAFF. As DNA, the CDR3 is TGTGCCAGCAGTTTACCGGGAACTGAAGCTTTCTTT.

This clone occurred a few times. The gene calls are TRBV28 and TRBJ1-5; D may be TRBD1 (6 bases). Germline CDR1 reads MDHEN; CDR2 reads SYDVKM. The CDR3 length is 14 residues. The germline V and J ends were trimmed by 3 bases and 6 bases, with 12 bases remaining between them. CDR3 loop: CASSLSLGAQPQHF. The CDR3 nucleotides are TGTGCCAGCAGTTTGTCGTTGGGGGCTCAGCCCCAGCATTTT.

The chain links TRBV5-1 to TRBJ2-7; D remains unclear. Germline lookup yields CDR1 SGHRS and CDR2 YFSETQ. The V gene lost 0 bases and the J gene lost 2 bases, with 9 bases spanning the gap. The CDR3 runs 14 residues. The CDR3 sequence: CASSLVPGPYEQYF. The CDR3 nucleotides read TGCGCCAGCAGCTTGGTCCCCGGGCCCTACGAGCAGTACTTC. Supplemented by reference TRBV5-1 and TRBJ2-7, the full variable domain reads KAGVTQTPRYLIKTRGQQVTLSCSPISGHRSVSWYQQTPGQGLQFLFEYFSETQRNKGNFPGRFSGRQFSNSRSEMNVSTLELGDSALYLCASSLVPGPYEQYFGPGTRLTVT.

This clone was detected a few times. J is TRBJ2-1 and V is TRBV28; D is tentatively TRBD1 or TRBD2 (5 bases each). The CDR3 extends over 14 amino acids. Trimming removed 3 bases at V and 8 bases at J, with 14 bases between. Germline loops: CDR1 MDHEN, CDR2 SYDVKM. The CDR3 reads CASSFGGSIYEQFF. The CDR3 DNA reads TGTGCCAGCAGTTTTGGGGGATCGATCTATGAGCAGTTCTTC.

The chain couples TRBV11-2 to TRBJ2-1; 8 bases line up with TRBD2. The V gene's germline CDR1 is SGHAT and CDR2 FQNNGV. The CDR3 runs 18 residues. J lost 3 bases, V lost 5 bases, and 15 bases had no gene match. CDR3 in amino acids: CASSEPKTPLAVYNEQFF. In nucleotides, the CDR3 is TGTGCCAGCAGCGAACCAAAAACCCCACTAGCGGTCTACAATGAGCAGTTCTTC.

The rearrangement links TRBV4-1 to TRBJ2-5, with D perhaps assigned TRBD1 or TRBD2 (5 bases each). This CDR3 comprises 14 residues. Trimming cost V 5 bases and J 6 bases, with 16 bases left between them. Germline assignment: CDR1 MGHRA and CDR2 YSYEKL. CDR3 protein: CASSTPEGIQTQYF. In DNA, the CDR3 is TGCGCCAGCAGCACTCCCGAGGGGATACAGACCCAGTACTTC.

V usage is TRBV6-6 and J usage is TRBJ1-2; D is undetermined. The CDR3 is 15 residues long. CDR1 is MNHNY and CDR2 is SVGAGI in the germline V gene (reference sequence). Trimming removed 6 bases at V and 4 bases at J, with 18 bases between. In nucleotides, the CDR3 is TGTGCCAGCAGCCCGAACCGGGGAGGGTCCTATGGCTACACCTTC. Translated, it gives CASSPNRGGSYGYTF.

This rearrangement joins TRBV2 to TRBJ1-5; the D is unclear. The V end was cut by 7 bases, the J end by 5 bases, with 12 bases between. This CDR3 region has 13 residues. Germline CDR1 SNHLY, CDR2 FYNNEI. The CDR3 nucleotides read TGTGCCAGCAAGGTCGAGGAGTATCAGCCCCAGCATTTT. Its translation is CASKVEEYQPQHF.

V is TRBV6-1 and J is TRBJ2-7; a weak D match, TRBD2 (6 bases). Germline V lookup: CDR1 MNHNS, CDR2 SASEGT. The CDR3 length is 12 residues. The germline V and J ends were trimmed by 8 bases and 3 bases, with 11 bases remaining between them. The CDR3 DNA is TGTGCCAGCGGTTTAGCGGTCTACGAGCAGTACTTC. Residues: CASGLAVYEQYF.

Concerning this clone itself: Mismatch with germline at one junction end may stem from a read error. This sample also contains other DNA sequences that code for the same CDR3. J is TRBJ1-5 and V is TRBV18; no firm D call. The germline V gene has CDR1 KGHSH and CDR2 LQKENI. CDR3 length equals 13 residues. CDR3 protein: CASSPEMSQPQHF. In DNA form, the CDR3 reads TGTGCCAGCTCACCGGAGATGAGCCAGCCCCAGCACTTT.

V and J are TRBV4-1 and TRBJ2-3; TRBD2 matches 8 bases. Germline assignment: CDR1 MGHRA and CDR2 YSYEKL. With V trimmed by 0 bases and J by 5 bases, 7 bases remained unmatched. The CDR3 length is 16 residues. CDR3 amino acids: CASSQEKAGVGDTQYF. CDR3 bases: TGCGCCAGCAGCCAAGAGAAAGCGGGAGTGGGAGATACGCAGTATTTT.

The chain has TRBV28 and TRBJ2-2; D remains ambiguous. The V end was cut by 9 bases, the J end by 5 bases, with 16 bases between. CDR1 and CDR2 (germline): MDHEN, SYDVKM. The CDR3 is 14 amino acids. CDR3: CASTRLRSTGELFF. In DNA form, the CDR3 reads TGTGCCAGTACAAGACTGAGATCAACCGGGGAGCTGTTTTTT.

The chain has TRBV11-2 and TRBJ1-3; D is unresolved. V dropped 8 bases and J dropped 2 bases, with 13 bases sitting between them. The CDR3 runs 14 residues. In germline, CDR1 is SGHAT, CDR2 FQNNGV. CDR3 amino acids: CASSDRAAGNTIYF. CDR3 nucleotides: TGTGCCAGCTCGGACCGGGCCGCTGGAAACACCATATATTTT.

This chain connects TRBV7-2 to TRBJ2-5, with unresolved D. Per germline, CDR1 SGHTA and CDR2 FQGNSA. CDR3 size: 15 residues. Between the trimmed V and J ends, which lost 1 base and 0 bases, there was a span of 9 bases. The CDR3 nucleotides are TGTGCCAGCAGCTTAGAGGCGGCAGACCAAGAGACCCAGTACTTC. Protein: CASSLEAADQETQYF.

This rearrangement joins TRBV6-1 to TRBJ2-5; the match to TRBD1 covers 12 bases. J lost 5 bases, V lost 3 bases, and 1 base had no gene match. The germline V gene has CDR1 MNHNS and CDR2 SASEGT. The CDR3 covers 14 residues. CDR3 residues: CASSEGTGGETQYF. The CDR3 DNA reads TGTGCCAGCAGTGAGGGGACAGGGGGCGAGACCCAGTACTTC.

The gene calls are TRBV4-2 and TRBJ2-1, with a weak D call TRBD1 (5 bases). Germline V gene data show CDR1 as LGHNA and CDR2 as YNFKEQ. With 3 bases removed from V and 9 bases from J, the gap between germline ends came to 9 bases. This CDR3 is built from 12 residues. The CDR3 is CASSQIQGEQFF. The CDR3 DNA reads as TGTGCCAGCAGCCAGATCCAGGGTGAGCAGTTCTTC.

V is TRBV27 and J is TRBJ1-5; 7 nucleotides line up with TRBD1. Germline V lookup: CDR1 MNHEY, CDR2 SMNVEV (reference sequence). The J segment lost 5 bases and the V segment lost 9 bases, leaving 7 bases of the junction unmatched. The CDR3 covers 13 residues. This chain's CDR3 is CARYRDSDQPQHF. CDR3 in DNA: TGTGCCAGATACCGGGACAGCGATCAGCCCCAGCATTTT.

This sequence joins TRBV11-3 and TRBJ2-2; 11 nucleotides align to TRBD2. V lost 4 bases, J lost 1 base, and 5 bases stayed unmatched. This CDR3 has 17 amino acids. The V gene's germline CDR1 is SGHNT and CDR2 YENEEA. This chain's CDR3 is CASSSGLAGQNTGELFF. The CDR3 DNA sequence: TGTGCCAGCAGCTCCGGACTAGCGGGTCAGAACACCGGGGAGCTGTTTTTT.

The CDR3, as DNA: TGCAGCGTAACACAGGGCAACACTGAAGCTTTCTTT. This codes for CSVTQGNTEAFF. The chain combines TRBV29-1 with TRBJ1-1; D perhaps matches TRBD1 (6 bases). Per germline, CDR1 SQVTM and CDR2 ANQGSEA. The CDR3 has 12 amino acids. V gave up 6 bases and J gave up 2 bases, with 10 bases separating them.

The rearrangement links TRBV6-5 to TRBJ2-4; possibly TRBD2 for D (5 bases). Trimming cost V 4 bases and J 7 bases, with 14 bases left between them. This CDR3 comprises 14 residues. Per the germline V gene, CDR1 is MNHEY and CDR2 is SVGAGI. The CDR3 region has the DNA TGTGCCAGCAGTTTCAGCGGTCCAAGGAACATTCAGTACTTC. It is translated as CASSFSGPRNIQYF.

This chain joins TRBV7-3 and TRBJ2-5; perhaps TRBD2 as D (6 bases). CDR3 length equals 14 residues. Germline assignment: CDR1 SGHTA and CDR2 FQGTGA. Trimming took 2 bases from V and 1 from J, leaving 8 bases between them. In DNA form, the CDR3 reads TGTGCCAGCAGCTTAGGGGGGATCCAAGAGACCCAGTACTTC. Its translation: CASSLGGIQETQYF.

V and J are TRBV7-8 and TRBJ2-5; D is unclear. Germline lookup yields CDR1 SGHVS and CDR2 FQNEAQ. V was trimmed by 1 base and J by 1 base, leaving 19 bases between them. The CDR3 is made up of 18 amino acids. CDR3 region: CASSLVLPGHRLQETQYF. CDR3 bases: TGTGCCAGCAGCTTAGTTCTCCCGGGTCACCGGCTCCAAGAGACCCAGTACTTC.

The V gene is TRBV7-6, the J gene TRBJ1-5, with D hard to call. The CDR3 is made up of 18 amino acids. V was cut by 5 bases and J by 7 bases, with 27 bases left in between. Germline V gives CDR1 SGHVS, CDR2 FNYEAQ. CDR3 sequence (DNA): TGTGCCAGCAGCCCCGACCCCCCCCACACCGCATCCCCGCAGCCCCAGCATTTT. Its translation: CASSPDPPHTASPQPQHF.